A single sample gave rise to the 19 T cell receptor beta chains below, sequenced in a study of shared clonotypes between healthy human individuals. The assay was immunoSEQ multiplex PCR, and TCRdb's table has in-frame clones only and misses some. The sample has 950,000 to 1,100,000 clones, around 74% seen once. Sequenced material: memory CD4+ T cells sorted from blood. Regarding subset: CD45RA-negative fraction. These receptors all come from a man younger than 35 in good health.

The gene calls are TRBV5-5 and TRBJ2-2; 7 bases match TRBD2. After removal of 5 bases from V and 0 bases from J, the junction contained 4 bases not matched to a gene. CDR1 SGHKS and CDR2 YYEKEE come from the germline V gene (reference sequence). CDR3 length: 15 residues. The CDR3 loop reads CASSGLAANTGELFF. The CDR3 DNA reads as TGTGCCAGCAGTGGCCTAGCGGCGAACACCGGGGAGCTGTTTTTT.

The rearrangement joins TRBV10-1 to TRBJ2-7, with D perhaps assigned TRBD1 or TRBD2 (5 bases each). Trimming took 2 bases from V and 5 from J, leaving 7 bases between them. CDR1 WNHNN and CDR2 SYGVQD come from the germline V gene (reference sequence). This CDR3 has 12 residues. CDR3 nucleotides: TGCGCCAGCAGTGAGGGGACCCACGAGCAGTACTTC. As protein: CASSEGTHEQYF.

The chain has TRBV6-5 and TRBJ1-3; D gene uncertain. Trimming took 7 bases from V and 4 from J, leaving 11 bases between them. The germline gives CDR1 MNHEY, CDR2 SVGAGI. This CDR3 region has 13 residues. The CDR3 loop is CASTNRVGNTIYF. CDR3 DNA: TGTGCCAGCACCAACCGGGTGGGAAACACCATATATTTT.

This clone came up a few times. The CDR3 DNA follows: TGTGCCAGCAGTGTCGACAGCTACTCCTATAATTCACCCCTCCACTTT. Protein: CASSVDSYSYNSPLHF. This chain uses TRBV6-1 with TRBJ1-6; a possible D gene is TRBD1 (5 bases). The V and J ends lost 4 bases and 0 bases respectively, with 10 bases between them. Germline V gene data show CDR1 as MNHNS and CDR2 as SASEGT. CDR3 length: 16 amino acids.

This clone was counted only a few times. This chain uses TRBV10-3 with TRBJ1-6; a weak D match, TRBD1 (5 bases). CDR1 and CDR2 (germline): ENHRY, SYGVKD. Trimming left V 8 bases short and J 7 bases short, with 12 bases between. The CDR3 contains 13 residues. In nucleotides, the CDR3 is TGTGCCATCCAGGGTCTAGGAAATTCACCCCTCCACTTT. As protein: CAIQGLGNSPLHF.

The chain combines TRBV6-1 with TRBJ2-3; tentatively, D is TRBD2 (5 bases). This CDR3 contains 15 residues. V was trimmed by 5 bases and J by 1 base, leaving 13 bases between them. From germline, CDR1 is MNHNS and CDR2 SASEGT. CDR3 residues: CASSSLLGGTDTQYF. Here the CDR3 DNA reads TGTGCCAGCAGTTCTCTCCTCGGGGGCACAGATACGCAGTATTTT.

This clone was seen once. Other DNA sequences of this sample code for an identical CDR3. The chain is built from TRBV29-1 and TRBJ2-3; tentatively, D is TRBD2 (5 bases). V lost 6 bases to trimming and J lost 4 bases, with 8 bases between them. CDR1 and CDR2 (germline): SQVTM, ANQGSEA. The CDR3 consists of 11 residues. CDR3: CSVARADTQYF. CDR3 nucleotide sequence: TGCAGCGTCGCGCGGGCAGATACGCAGTATTTT.

Notes on this clone: This sequence may be a read error, since a much larger clone differs from it by one base. J is TRBJ1-5 and V is TRBV6-5, with 7 bases matching TRBD1. Trimming cost V 6 bases and J 4 bases; bases outside gene matches: 3. Germline V gene data show CDR1 as MNHEY and CDR2 as SVGAGI. The CDR3 loop spans 13 amino acids. The CDR3 DNA is TGTGCCAGCAGCCGGGACAGAAATCAGCCCCAGCATTTT. It is translated as CASSRDRNQPQHF.

Turning to this clone: Within the sample, other DNA sequences also encode this same CDR3. The CDR3 DNA is TGCAGCGTTGAACAGTCCTACGAGCAGTACTTC. Amino acids: CSVEQSYEQYF. This chain connects TRBV29-1 to TRBJ2-7; D is undetermined. CDR3 length: 11 amino acids. Germline V gives CDR1 SQVTM, CDR2 ANQGSEA. Trimming stripped 2 bases from V and 1 base from J, with 3 bases between.

This clone was detected many times. The CDR3 protein is CAWSGGAGAYNEQFF. DNA of the CDR3: TGTGCCTGGAGTGGAGGGGCGGGAGCGTACAATGAGCAGTTCTTC. The chain carries TRBV30 and TRBJ2-1; 7 bases are shared with TRBD2. V dropped 1 base and J dropped 4; count of bases not matched to a gene: 7. The CDR3 is made up of 15 amino acids. Germline V gene sequence: CDR1 GTSNPN, CDR2 SVGIG (reference sequence).

The chain uses TRBV5-6 and TRBJ2-5, with D possibly being TRBD1 or TRBD2 (5 bases each). The J call is in doubt because the DNA end fits TRBJ2-7 better. The germline V gene has CDR1 SGHDT and CDR2 YYEEEE. This CDR3 region has 14 residues. CDR3 loop: CASSSDFGGYEQYF. The CDR3 DNA follows: TGTGCCAGCAGTTCCGACTTTGGGGGATACGAGCAGTACTTC.

This chain links TRBV2 with TRBJ1-2; the D gene is possibly TRBD1 (5 bases). With 6 bases removed from V and 7 bases from J, the gap between germline ends came to 15 bases. CDR1 is SNHLY, CDR2 FYNNEI, per germline. This CDR3 has 13 residues. Here the CDR3 reads CASRQVLGSGYTF. In nucleotides, the CDR3 is TGTGCCAGCAGACAGGTCCTGGGCTCTGGCTACACCTTC.

The rearrangement links TRBV6-1 to TRBJ1-5; TRBD1 matches 8 bases. The CDR3 is 18 amino acids. V lost 0 bases, J lost 0 bases, and 7 bases stayed unmatched. Germline values: CDR1 MNHNS, CDR2 SASEGT. CDR3 sequence (DNA): TGTGCCAGCAGTGAAGCGGTCAGGGGGCCCTATAGCAATCAGCCCCAGCATTTT. Encoded protein: CASSEAVRGPYSNQPQHF.

J is TRBJ1-4 and V is TRBV7-9; no clear D gene. With 1 base removed from V and 3 bases from J, the gap between germline ends came to 9 bases. Germline CDR1 reads SEHNR; CDR2 reads FQNEAQ (reference sequence). The CDR3 is 15 amino acids. The CDR3 reads CASSLGLQANEKLFF. CDR3 nucleotides: TGTGCCAGCAGCTTAGGGTTGCAGGCTAATGAAAAACTGTTTTTT.

This clone was counted between two and nine times. Other DNA sequences in the sample encode the same CDR3. The chain joins TRBV5-4 to TRBJ2-7; D is uncertain. Germline CDR1 reads SGHNT; CDR2 reads YYREEE (reference sequence). Trimming took 2 bases from V and 0 from J, leaving 9 bases between them. This CDR3 contains 14 residues. The CDR3 here is CASSLGLGSYEQYF. The CDR3 DNA reads as TGTGCCAGCAGCTTAGGGTTAGGCTCCTACGAGCAGTACTTC.

V usage is TRBV5-4 and J usage is TRBJ2-7; possibly TRBD2 for D (5 bases). The CDR3 totals 16 residues. In germline, CDR1 is SGHNT, CDR2 YYREEE (reference sequence). V was clipped by 3 bases and J by 5 bases, with 21 bases between them. The CDR3 sequence is CASSSFGRASPHEQYF. CDR3 coding DNA: TGTGCCAGCAGCTCTTTTGGGCGGGCTTCCCCCCACGAGCAGTACTTC.

The chain is built from TRBV13 and TRBJ2-1; no clear D. CDR3 length equals 16 residues. Germline CDR1 PRHDT, CDR2 FYEKMQ (reference sequence). The V end was cut by 0 bases, the J end by 5 bases, with 14 bases between. This CDR3 reads CASSLGLGSDNNEQFF. DNA for the CDR3: TGTGCCAGCAGCTTAGGCCTAGGATCTGACAACAATGAGCAGTTCTTC.

To note about this clone: Other DNA sequences in the sample encode the same CDR3. The V call is TRBV7-3, the J call TRBJ2-3; 7 positions agree with TRBD1. Germline V lookup: CDR1 SGHTA, CDR2 FQGTGA. The CDR3 runs to 13 residues. With 5 bases clipped from V and 3 bases from J, the junction kept 2 bases outside the gene matches. In DNA form, the CDR3 reads TGTGCCAGCAGCCCAGGGGGTACAGATACGCAGTATTTT. Translating it yields CASSPGGTDTQYF.

This clone was seen a handful of times. The chain links TRBV5-6 to TRBJ2-5; D not certain. CDR3 size: 13 residues. The germline CDR1 and CDR2 sequences are SGHDT and YYEEEE. Trimming shortened V by 0 bases and J by 4 bases, and 7 bases separated the two germline ends. CDR3 residues: CASSLDARETQYF. The CDR3 nucleotides are TGTGCCAGCAGCTTGGATGCCCGAGAGACCCAGTACTTC.